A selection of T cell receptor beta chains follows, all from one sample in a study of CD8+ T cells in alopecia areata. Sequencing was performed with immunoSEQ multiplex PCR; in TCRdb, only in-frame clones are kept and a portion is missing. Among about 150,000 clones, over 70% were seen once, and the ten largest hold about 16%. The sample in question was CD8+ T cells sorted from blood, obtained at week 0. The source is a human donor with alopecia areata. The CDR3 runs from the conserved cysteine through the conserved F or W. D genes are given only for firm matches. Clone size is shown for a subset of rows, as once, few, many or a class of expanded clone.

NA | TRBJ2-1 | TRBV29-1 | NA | CSVPSLRNEQFF | TGCAGCGTTCCCTCTCTAAGAAATGAGCAGTTCTTC
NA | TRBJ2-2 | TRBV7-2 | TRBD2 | CASSWTSGSTGELFF | TGTGCCAGCAGCTGGACTAGCGGGAGCACCGGGGAGCTGTTTTTT
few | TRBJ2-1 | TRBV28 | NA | CASCIQEQAEEQFF | TGTGCCAGTTGTATCCAGGAGCAGGCGGAAGAGCAGTTCTTC
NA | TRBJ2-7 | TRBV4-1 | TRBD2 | CASSHAGTSGGGSYEQYF | TGCGCCAGCAGCCACGCCGGGACTAGCGGGGGAGGGTCCTACGAGCAGTACTTC
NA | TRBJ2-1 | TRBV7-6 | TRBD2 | CASSFPTSGGAGNEQFF | TGTGCCAGCAGCTTCCCGACTAGCGGGGGGGCGGGCAATGAGCAGTTCTTC
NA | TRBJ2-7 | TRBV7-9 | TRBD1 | CASSFPRGRGSVDEQYF | TGTGCCAGCAGCTTCCCCAGGGGGCGCGGGTCTGTAGACGAGCAGTACTTC
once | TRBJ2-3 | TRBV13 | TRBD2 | CASSPPTSGGLTDTQYF | TGTGCCAGCAGTCCCCCCACTAGCGGGGGACTCACAGATACGCAGTATTTT
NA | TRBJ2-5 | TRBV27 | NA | CASTAGVRGTQYF | TGTGCCAGCACGGCGGGAGTCAGGGGGACCCAGTACTTC
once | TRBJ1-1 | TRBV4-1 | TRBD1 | CASSHSDTGVTEAFF | TGCGCCAGCAGCCATAGCGATACAGGGGTCACTGAAGCTTTCTTT
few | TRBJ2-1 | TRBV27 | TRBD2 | CASNPSGRAEQFF | TGTGCCAGCAATCCTAGCGGGAGGGCCGAGCAGTTCTTC
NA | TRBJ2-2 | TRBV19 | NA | CASSIAGSSYTGELFF | TGTGCCAGTAGTATAGCCGGGAGCTCGTACACCGGGGAGCTGTTTTTT
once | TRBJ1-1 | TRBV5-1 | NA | CASSLVGQGVEHTEAFF | TGCGCCAGCAGCTTGGTAGGTCAGGGTGTCGAGCACACTGAAGCTTTCTTT
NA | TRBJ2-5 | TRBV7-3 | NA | CASSPRDSLWETQYF | TGTGCCAGCAGCCCCCGGGACTCTTTATGGGAGACCCAGTACTTC
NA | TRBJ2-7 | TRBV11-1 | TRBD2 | CASSLERGGLYEQYF | TGTGCCAGCAGCTTAGAGCGGGGGGGCCTGTACGAGCAGTACTTC
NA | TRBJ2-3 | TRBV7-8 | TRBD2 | CASSLALTSGGDTDTQYF | TGTGCCAGCAGCTTAGCGCTGACTAGCGGGGGCGACACAGATACGCAGTATTTT
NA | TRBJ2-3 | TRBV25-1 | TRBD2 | CASSDSGGAEDTQYF | TGTGCCAGCAGTGATAGCGGGGGGGCTGAGGATACGCAGTATTTT